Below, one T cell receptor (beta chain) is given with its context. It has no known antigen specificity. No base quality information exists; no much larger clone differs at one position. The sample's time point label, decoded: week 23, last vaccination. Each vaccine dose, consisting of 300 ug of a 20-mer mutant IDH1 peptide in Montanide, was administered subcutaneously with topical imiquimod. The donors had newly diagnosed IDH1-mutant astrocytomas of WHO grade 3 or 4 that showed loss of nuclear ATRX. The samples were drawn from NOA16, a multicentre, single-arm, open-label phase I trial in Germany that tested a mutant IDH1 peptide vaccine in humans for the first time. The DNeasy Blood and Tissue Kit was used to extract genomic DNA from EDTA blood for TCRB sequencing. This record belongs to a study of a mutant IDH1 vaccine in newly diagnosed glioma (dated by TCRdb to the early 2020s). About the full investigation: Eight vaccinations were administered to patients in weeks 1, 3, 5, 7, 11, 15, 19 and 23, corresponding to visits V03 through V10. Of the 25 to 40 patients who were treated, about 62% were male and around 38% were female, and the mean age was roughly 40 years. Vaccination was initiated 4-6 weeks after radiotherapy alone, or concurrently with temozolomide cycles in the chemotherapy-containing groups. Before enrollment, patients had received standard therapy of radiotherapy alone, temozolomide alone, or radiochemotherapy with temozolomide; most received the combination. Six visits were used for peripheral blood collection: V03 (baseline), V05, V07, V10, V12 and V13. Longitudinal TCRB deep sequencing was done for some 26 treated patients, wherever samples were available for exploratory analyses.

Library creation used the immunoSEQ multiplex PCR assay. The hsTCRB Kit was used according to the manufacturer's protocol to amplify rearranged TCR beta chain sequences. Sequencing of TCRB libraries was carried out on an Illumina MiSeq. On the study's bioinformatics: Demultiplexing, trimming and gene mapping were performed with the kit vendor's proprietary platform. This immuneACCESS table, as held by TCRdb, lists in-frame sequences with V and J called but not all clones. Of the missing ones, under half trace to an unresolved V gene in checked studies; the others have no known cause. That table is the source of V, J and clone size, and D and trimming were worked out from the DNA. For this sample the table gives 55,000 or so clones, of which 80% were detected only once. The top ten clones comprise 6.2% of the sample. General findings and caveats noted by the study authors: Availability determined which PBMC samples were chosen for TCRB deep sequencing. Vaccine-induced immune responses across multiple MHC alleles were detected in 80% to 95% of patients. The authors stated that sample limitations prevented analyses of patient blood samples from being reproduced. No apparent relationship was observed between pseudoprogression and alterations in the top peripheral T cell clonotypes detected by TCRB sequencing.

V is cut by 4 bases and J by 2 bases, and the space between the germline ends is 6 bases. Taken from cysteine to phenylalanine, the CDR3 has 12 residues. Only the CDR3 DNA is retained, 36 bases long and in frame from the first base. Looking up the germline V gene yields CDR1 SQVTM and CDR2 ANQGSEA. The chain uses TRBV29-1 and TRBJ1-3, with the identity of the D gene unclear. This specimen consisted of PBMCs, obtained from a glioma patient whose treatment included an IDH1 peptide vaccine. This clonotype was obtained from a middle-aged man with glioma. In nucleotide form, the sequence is TGCAGCGTTGCCAGTGCTGGAAACACCATATATTTT. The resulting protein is CSVASAGNTIYF.